A single sample is the source of the 20 T cell receptor beta chains below, sequenced in a study of cytomegalovirus exposure and HLA in healthy donors. PCR involved 60 Vbeta and 13 Jbeta primers. Here immunoSEQ multiplex PCR was the method, and the copy in TCRdb shows in-frame clones only, minus some. Among around 70,000 clones listed, about two thirds were seen once. Sequences were obtained from PBMCs. The receptors here all came from a woman aged 35 to 49 in good health and CMV-seropositive.

This clone came up a few times. CDR3 region: CAWSGQGNEKLFF. The DNA of the CDR3 is TGTGCCTGGAGTGGACAGGGGAATGAAAAACTGTTTTTT. The V gene is TRBV30, the J gene TRBJ1-4; TRBD1 agrees at 8 bases. Germline V gives CDR1 GTSNPN, CDR2 SVGIG (reference sequence). The CDR3 length is 13 residues. V gave up 1 base and J gave up 5 bases; unmatched junction bases: 0.

This clone was found once. The chain joins TRBV18 to TRBJ2-3; 7 positions agree with TRBD2. CDR3 length: 15 residues. Per the germline V gene, CDR1 is KGHSH and CDR2 is LQKENI. The V gene end was trimmed by 6 bases and the J gene end by 3 bases; junction bases not matched to a gene: 9. The CDR3 spells CASSIDLAVTDTQYF. CDR3 DNA sequence: TGTGCCAGCTCCATCGACCTAGCGGTTACAGATACGCAGTATTTT.

The CDR3 nucleotides read TGTGCCAGCAGCCGCGGAAGGGGCCAAGTTGGCTACACCTTC. Protein product: CASSRGRGQVGYTF. The V and J genes are TRBV5-6 and TRBJ1-2; D is possibly TRBD1 (5 bases). With 4 bases removed from V and 7 bases from J, the gap between germline ends came to 17 bases. Looked up from germline, CDR1 is SGHDT and CDR2 is YYEEEE. The CDR3 is 14 residues long.

This clone was detected only a few times. The V gene is TRBV10-2, the J gene TRBJ1-2; tentative D call: TRBD1 (6 bases). The V gene lost 4 bases and the J gene lost 7 bases, with 13 bases spanning the gap. Germline V gives CDR1 WSHSY, CDR2 SAAADI. The CDR3 runs 13 residues. The CDR3: CASSVDGGAGYTF. CDR3 in DNA: TGCGCCAGCAGTGTTGATGGGGGCGCTGGCTACACCTTC.

This clone was picked up one time. The chain links TRBV15 to TRBJ1-4; TRBD1 might be the D (5 bases). V was shortened by 3 bases and J by 7 bases, with 15 bases between the two germline ends. The CDR3 has 15 amino acids. Germline V gene lookup returns CDR1 LNHNV and CDR2 YYDKDF (reference sequence). The CDR3 region has the DNA TGTGCCACCAGCAGCAGGGAGGGAGTCGTTGAAAAACTGTTTTTT. This codes for CATSSREGVVEKLFF.

The CDR3 DNA reads TGTGCCAGCAGCCGGGAGGAGAAGGGACTAGTAGATAAGGGCTACGAGCAGTACTTC. Protein product: CASSREEKGLVDKGYEQYF. The chain is built from TRBV11-1 and TRBJ2-7; 8 bases align to TRBD2. This CDR3 has 19 residues. Per the germline V gene, CDR1 is SGHAT and CDR2 is FQDESV (reference sequence). The ends lost 5 bases at V and 3 bases at J; junction bases unmatched: 21.

The chain recombines TRBV28 with TRBJ1-2; tentative D call: TRBD1 (5 bases). The V and J ends lost 6 bases and 4 bases respectively, with 9 bases between them. CDR1 is MDHEN, CDR2 SYDVKM, per germline. The CDR3 totals 12 residues. This CDR3 is CASSSRVYGYTF. The CDR3 DNA reads as TGTGCCAGCAGCTCCAGGGTCTATGGCTACACCTTC.

This clone has a handful of counts. The chain links TRBV5-1 to TRBJ2-1, with D unclear. Germline V lookup: CDR1 SGHRS, CDR2 YFSETQ. The V end was cut by 2 bases, the J end by 4 bases, with 13 bases between. CDR3 length: 15 amino acids. The CDR3 DNA is TGCGCCAGCAGCTTCACTAATAGTTATTACAATGAGCAGTTCTTC. This gives the protein CASSFTNSYYNEQFF. Using reference TRBV5-1 and TRBJ2-1 for the parts outside the CDR3, the full variable domain is KAGVTQTPRYLIKTRGQQVTLSCSPISGHRSVSWYQQTPGQGLQFLFEYFSETQRNKGNFPGRFSGRQFSNSRSEMNVSTLELGDSALYLCASSFTNSYYNEQFFGPGTRLTVL.

This clone was counted a few times. The gene calls are TRBV18 and TRBJ2-2; unclear D gene. Germline V CDR1 and CDR2: KGHSH, LQKENI. Trimming took 2 bases from V and 2 from J, leaving 3 bases between them. This CDR3 contains 13 residues. The CDR3 here is CASSPGNTGELFF. DNA for the CDR3: TGTGCCAGCTCACCAGGCAACACCGGGGAGCTGTTTTTT.

The chain is built from TRBV7-8 and TRBJ2-7; D perhaps matches TRBD2 (5 bases). V shed 5 bases and J shed 2 bases, with 16 bases lying between them. The CDR3 is made up of 15 amino acids. Per the germline V gene, CDR1 is SGHVS and CDR2 is FQNEAQ. DNA of the CDR3: TGTGCCAGCAGCCCATTTATAGCGTATACCTACGAGCAGTACTTC. Translated, it gives CASSPFIAYTYEQYF.

The chain links TRBV10-3 to TRBJ1-6; possibly TRBD1 for D (6 bases). This CDR3 is 16 amino acids long. V was pared by 5 bases and J by 6 bases, with 17 bases between. Germline V gives CDR1 ENHRY, CDR2 SYGVKD. CDR3 sequence reads: CAISSSGDIPNSPLHF. DNA of the CDR3: TGTGCCATCAGTAGTTCCGGGGACATCCCTAATTCACCCCTCCACTTT.

The J gene is TRBJ2-1, the V gene TRBV7-8; no clear D. The germline V gene has CDR1 SGHVS and CDR2 FQNEAQ. Trimming cost V 5 bases and J 15 bases, with 26 bases left between them. There are 15 residues in the CDR3. The CDR3 spells CASSPDLGLDNGRFF. The CDR3, as DNA: TGTGCCAGCAGCCCAGATCTCGGATTAGACAATGGGCGGTTCTTC. Full variable domain (outside the CDR3, taken from reference TRBV7-8 and TRBJ2-1): GAGVSQSPRYKVAKRGQDVALRCDPISGHVSLFWYQQALGQGPEFLTYFQNEAQLDKSGLPSDRFFAERPEGSVSTLKIQRTQQEDSAVYLCASSPDLGLDNGRFFGPGTRLTVL.

This chain uses TRBV9 with TRBJ1-4; unclear D gene. The CDR3 has 15 residues. Trimming shortened V by 0 bases and J by 1 base, and 7 bases separated the two germline ends. Germline V gives CDR1 SGDLS, CDR2 YYNGEE. CDR3 residues: CASSVVPGTNEKLFF. The CDR3 DNA reads as TGTGCCAGCAGCGTAGTCCCAGGAACTAATGAAAAACTGTTTTTT.

This sequence joins TRBV14 and TRBJ1-1; no definite D call. Between the trimmed V and J ends, which lost 0 bases and 7 bases, there was a span of 15 bases. Germline CDR1 SGHDN, CDR2 FVKESK. This CDR3 spans 15 amino acids. In DNA form, the CDR3 reads TGTGCCAGCAGCCAAGAGGGGAGTCGGGTCATTGAAGCTTTCTTT. Translation gives CASSQEGSRVIEAFF.

The chain employs TRBV5-6 and TRBJ1-2; D is undetermined. Per the germline V gene, CDR1 is SGHDT and CDR2 is YYEEEE. V was cut by 0 bases and J by 6 bases, with 15 bases left in between. The CDR3 loop spans 15 amino acids. This CDR3 is CASSLAALKLNGYTF. As DNA, the CDR3 is TGTGCCAGCAGCTTGGCCGCTTTAAAGCTAAATGGCTACACCTTC.

The CDR3 here is CASSRRAGTDTQYF. CDR3 DNA sequence: TGTGCCAGTAGTAGGCGGGCAGGCACAGATACGCAGTATTTT. The chain uses TRBV19 and TRBJ2-3; weak D call: TRBD2 (5 bases). This CDR3 contains 14 residues. V lost 4 bases to trimming and J lost 1 base, with 9 bases between them. The germline V gene has CDR1 LNHDA and CDR2 SQIVND (reference sequence).

The sample holds many counts of this clone. The rearrangement links TRBV9 to TRBJ1-1; 8 bases line up with TRBD1. CDR3 size: 13 residues. J gave up 7 bases and V 9 bases, and 11 bases lay outside the gene matches. Germline CDR1 SGDLS, CDR2 YYNGEE. For the CDR3, the DNA is TGTGCCACTAGCACAGGGGGTATGGGTGAAGCTTTCTTT. As protein: CATSTGGMGEAFF.

The chain joins TRBV2 to TRBJ2-2; TRBD2 aligns across 7 bases. This CDR3 spans 15 amino acids. CDR1 SNHLY and CDR2 FYNNEI come from the germline V gene. V lost 7 bases and J lost 7; bases outside the gene matches: 12. CDR3 residues: CASMRGGTTGGELFF. In DNA, the CDR3 is TGTGCCAGCATGAGGGGAGGGACGACGGGCGGGGAGCTGTTTTTT.

The rearrangement links TRBV9 to TRBJ1-1; 9 bases line up with TRBD1. With V trimmed by 4 bases and J by 4 bases, 5 bases remained unmatched. Germline V gene lookup returns CDR1 SGDLS and CDR2 YYNGEE. The CDR3 runs to 14 residues. The CDR3 region has the DNA TGTGCCAGCAGCAGAGGGGACAGGGTCACTGAAGCTTTCTTT. This encodes CASSRGDRVTEAFF.

The CDR3 is CASVTGHNTEAFF. The CDR3 region has the DNA TGTGCCAGCGTCACAGGCCACAACACTGAAGCTTTCTTT. The rearrangement joins TRBV6-1 to TRBJ1-1; D is perhaps TRBD1 (5 bases). This CDR3 contains 13 residues. CDR1 is MNHNS, CDR2 SASEGT, per germline. V lost 8 bases and J 2 bases, leaving 12 bases between the germline ends.